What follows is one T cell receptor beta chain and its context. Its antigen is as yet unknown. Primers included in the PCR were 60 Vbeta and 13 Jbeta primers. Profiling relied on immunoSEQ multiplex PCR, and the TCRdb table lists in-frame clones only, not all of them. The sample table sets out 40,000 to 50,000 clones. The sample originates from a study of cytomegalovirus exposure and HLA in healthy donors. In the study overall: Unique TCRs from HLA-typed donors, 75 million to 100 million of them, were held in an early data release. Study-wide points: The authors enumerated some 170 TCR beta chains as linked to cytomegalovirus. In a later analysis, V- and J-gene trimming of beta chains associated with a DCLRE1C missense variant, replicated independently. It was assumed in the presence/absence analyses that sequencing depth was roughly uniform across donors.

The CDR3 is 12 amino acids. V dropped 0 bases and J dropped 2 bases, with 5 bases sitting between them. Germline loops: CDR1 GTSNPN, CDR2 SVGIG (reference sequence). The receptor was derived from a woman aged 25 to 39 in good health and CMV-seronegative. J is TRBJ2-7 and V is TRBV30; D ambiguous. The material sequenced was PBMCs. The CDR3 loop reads CAWSVQPYEQYF. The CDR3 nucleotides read TGTGCCTGGAGTGTACAGCCCTACGAGCAGTACTTC.